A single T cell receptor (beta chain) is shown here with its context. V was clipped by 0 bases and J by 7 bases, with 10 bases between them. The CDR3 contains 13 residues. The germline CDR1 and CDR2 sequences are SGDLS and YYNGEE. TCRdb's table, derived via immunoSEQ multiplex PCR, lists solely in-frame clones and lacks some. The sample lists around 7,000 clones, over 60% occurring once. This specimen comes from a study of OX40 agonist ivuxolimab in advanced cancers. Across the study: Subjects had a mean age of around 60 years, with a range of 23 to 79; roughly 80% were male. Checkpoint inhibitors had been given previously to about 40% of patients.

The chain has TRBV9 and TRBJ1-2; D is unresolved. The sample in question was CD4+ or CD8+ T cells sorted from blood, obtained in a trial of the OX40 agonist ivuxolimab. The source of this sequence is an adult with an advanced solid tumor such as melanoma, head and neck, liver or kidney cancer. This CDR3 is CASSVGSGSGYTF. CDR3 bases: TGTGCCAGCAGCGTAGGATCTGGGTCTGGCTACACCTTC.